A selection of T cell receptor beta chains follows, all from one sample in a study of CD8+ T cells in alopecia areata. Sequencing used immunoSEQ multiplex PCR; TCRdb keeps in-frame clones, though not all of them. The sample yields approximately 200,000 clones, around 60% seen once. Sequencing was performed on CD4+ T cells sorted from blood, taken at week 4, from a patient treated with tofacitinib. These receptors all stem from a human donor with alopecia areata. CDR3s include the opening cysteine and the closing phenylalanine or tryptophan. Each record gives: clone size, D gene, J gene, V gene, CDR3 protein, CDR3 DNA. D genes are given only for firm matches. Clone size is not always given. Where it is, it says once, few, many or a class for expanded clones.

abundance: -
d_gene: TRBD2
j_gene: TRBJ2-7
v_gene: TRBV9
CDR3aa: CASSPSTSGGETYEQYF
CDR3nt: TGTGCCAGCAGCCCTTCGACTAGCGGGGGGGAAACTTACGAGCAGTACTTC

abundance: -
d_gene: TRBD2
j_gene: TRBJ2-3
v_gene: TRBV4-2
CDR3aa: CASSQEASGGADTQYF
CDR3nt: TGTGCCAGCAGCCAAGAGGCTAGCGGGGGGGCAGATACGCAGTATTTT

abundance: -
d_gene: -
j_gene: TRBJ2-6
v_gene: TRBV30
CDR3aa: CAWSVFVGSSGANVLTF
CDR3nt: TGTGCCTGGAGTGTATTTGTAGGCAGCTCTGGGGCCAACGTCCTGACTTTC

abundance: -
d_gene: -
j_gene: TRBJ1-1
v_gene: TRBV29-1
CDR3aa: CSTPGKTNTEAFF
CDR3nt: TGCAGCACCCCCGGGAAGACCAACACTGAAGCTTTCTTT

abundance: -
d_gene: -
j_gene: TRBJ2-2
v_gene: TRBV27
CDR3aa: CASSEGDTSSRSPGELFF
CDR3nt: TGTGCCAGCAGTGAGGGGGATACTAGCAGTCGGTCCCCCGGGGAGCTGTTTTTT

abundance: -
d_gene: TRBD1
j_gene: TRBJ1-2
v_gene: TRBV29-1
CDR3aa: CSDRPGQGPVGYTF
CDR3nt: TGCAGCGACAGACCGGGACAGGGACCCGTTGGCTACACCTTC

abundance: few
d_gene: -
j_gene: TRBJ2-3
v_gene: TRBV28
CDR3aa: CASRSTPGYTQYF
CDR3nt: TGTGCCAGCAGGAGCACCCCCGGATACACGCAGTATTTT

abundance: few
d_gene: -
j_gene: TRBJ2-2
v_gene: TRBV27
CDR3aa: CASQDLQGRSGELFF
CDR3nt: TGTGCCAGCCAAGACCTCCAGGGGCGTAGCGGGGAGCTGTTTTTT

abundance: -
d_gene: -
j_gene: TRBJ1-5
v_gene: TRBV4-1
CDR3aa: CASSLGGYSNQPQHF
CDR3nt: TGCGCCAGCAGCTTGGGGGGTTATAGCAATCAGCCCCAGCATTTT

abundance: -
d_gene: TRBD1
j_gene: TRBJ1-1
v_gene: TRBV4-1
CDR3aa: CASSPGQGRMNTEAFF
CDR3nt: TGCGCCAGCAGCCCAGGACAGGGCCGCATGAACACTGAAGCTTTCTTT

abundance: few
d_gene: TRBD1
j_gene: TRBJ2-3
v_gene: TRBV29-1
CDR3aa: CSVDRDGQGAVTDTQYF
CDR3nt: TGCAGCGTCGATCGCGACGGACAGGGGGCGGTCACAGATACGCAGTATTTT

abundance: few
d_gene: -
j_gene: TRBJ2-5
v_gene: TRBV20-1
CDR3aa: CSAREEETQYF
CDR3nt: TGCAGTGCTAGAGAAGAAGAGACCCAGTACTTC

abundance: -
d_gene: TRBD1
j_gene: TRBJ2-7
v_gene: TRBV6-5
CDR3aa: CASSRDRGDEQYF
CDR3nt: TGTGCCAGCAGCCGCGACAGGGGAGACGAGCAGTACTTC

abundance: -
d_gene: -
j_gene: TRBJ2-1
v_gene: TRBV9
CDR3aa: CASSVAGDEQFF
CDR3nt: TGTGCCAGCAGCGTAGCAGGGGATGAGCAGTTCTTC

abundance: few
d_gene: -
j_gene: TRBJ2-7
v_gene: TRBV4-1
CDR3aa: CASSQGVLTAVEQYF
CDR3nt: TGCGCCAGCAGCCAAGGGGTACTGACAGCCGTTGAGCAGTACTTC

abundance: -
d_gene: -
j_gene: TRBJ2-5
v_gene: TRBV9
CDR3aa: CASSTPGVQETQYF
CDR3nt: TGTGCCAGCAGCACCCCAGGTGTCCAAGAGACCCAGTACTTC

abundance: few
d_gene: TRBD1
j_gene: TRBJ2-6
v_gene: TRBV7-6
CDR3aa: CASSPRQGANSGANVLTF
CDR3nt: TGTGCCAGCAGCCCTCGACAGGGGGCTAACTCTGGGGCCAACGTCCTGACTTTC

abundance: -
d_gene: -
j_gene: TRBJ1-6
v_gene: TRBV19
CDR3aa: CASTLKPLRSPLHF
CDR3nt: TGTGCCAGTACCCTCAAACCCCTGAGATCACCCCTCCACTTT

abundance: -
d_gene: -
j_gene: TRBJ2-7
v_gene: TRBV20-1
CDR3aa: CSVFDRHEQYF
CDR3nt: TGCAGTGTTTTCGATCGCCACGAGCAGTACTTC

abundance: -
d_gene: TRBD1
j_gene: TRBJ1-2
v_gene: TRBV4-1
CDR3aa: CASSQATGEWYGYTF
CDR3nt: TGCGCCAGCAGCCAAGCGACAGGGGAGTGGTATGGCTACACCTTC

abundance: -
d_gene: -
j_gene: TRBJ2-6
v_gene: TRBV5-5
CDR3aa: CASPRRVGANVLTF
CDR3nt: TGTGCCAGCCCCCGGAGGGTTGGGGCCAACGTCCTGACTTTC

abundance: few
d_gene: -
j_gene: TRBJ2-5
v_gene: TRBV11-2
CDR3aa: CASSLAPQETQYF
CDR3nt: TGTGCCAGCAGCTTAGCGCCCCAAGAGACCCAGTACTTC

abundance: -
d_gene: TRBD1
j_gene: TRBJ2-5
v_gene: TRBV29-1
CDR3aa: CSVVGGLGQIETQYF
CDR3nt: TGCAGCGTTGTGGGCGGGTTGGGACAGATCGAGACCCAGTACTTC

abundance: few
d_gene: TRBD2
j_gene: TRBJ2-7
v_gene: TRBV28
CDR3aa: CASSSPSGDSYEQYF
CDR3nt: TGTGCCAGCAGTTCCCCTAGCGGGGACTCCTACGAGCAGTACTTC

abundance: -
d_gene: TRBD2
j_gene: TRBJ2-1
v_gene: TRBV5-1
CDR3aa: CASSLAGGLAGSHEQFF
CDR3nt: TGCGCCAGCAGCTTGGCCGGAGGACTAGCGGGGAGCCATGAGCAGTTCTTC

abundance: -
d_gene: -
j_gene: TRBJ2-1
v_gene: TRBV29-1
CDR3aa: CSVSPGRGHNEQFF
CDR3nt: TGCAGCGTGTCCCCGGGACGGGGTCACAATGAGCAGTTCTTC

abundance: -
d_gene: TRBD2
j_gene: TRBJ2-1
v_gene: TRBV7-8
CDR3aa: CASSLAASGYNEQFF
CDR3nt: TGTGCCAGCAGCTTAGCGGCTAGCGGATACAATGAGCAGTTCTTC

abundance: few
d_gene: -
j_gene: TRBJ1-1
v_gene: TRBV19
CDR3aa: CASSIKVTDSAEAFF
CDR3nt: TGTGCCAGTAGTATCAAAGTGACCGACAGTGCTGAAGCTTTCTTT

abundance: -
d_gene: -
j_gene: TRBJ1-2
v_gene: TRBV20-1
CDR3aa: CSVRDGYTF
CDR3nt: TGCAGTGTCAGAGATGGCTACACCTTC

abundance: once
d_gene: -
j_gene: TRBJ1-5
v_gene: TRBV10-3
CDR3aa: CATNRESNQPQHF
CDR3nt: TGTGCCACCAACAGAGAGAGCAATCAGCCCCAGCATTTT

abundance: -
d_gene: TRBD1
j_gene: TRBJ2-7
v_gene: TRBV18
CDR3aa: CASSPLGTGIHEQYF
CDR3nt: TGTGCCAGCTCACCTTTGGGGACAGGGATCCACGAGCAGTACTTC

abundance: -
d_gene: -
j_gene: TRBJ2-3
v_gene: TRBV30
CDR3aa: CAWSIQLDTQYF
CDR3nt: TGTGCCTGGAGTATACAATTAGATACGCAGTATTTT

abundance: -
d_gene: -
j_gene: TRBJ1-5
v_gene: TRBV7-6
CDR3aa: CASSLSGNQPQHF
CDR3nt: TGTGCCAGCAGCTTAAGTGGCAATCAGCCCCAGCATTTT

abundance: few
d_gene: -
j_gene: TRBJ1-2
v_gene: TRBV28
CDR3aa: CASSLSEVGYTF
CDR3nt: TGTGCCAGCAGTTTATCCGAAGTAGGCTACACCTTC

abundance: -
d_gene: TRBD2
j_gene: TRBJ2-1
v_gene: TRBV29-1
CDR3aa: CSVEGQTSGYNEQFF
CDR3nt: TGCAGCGTTGAAGGGCAGACTAGCGGATACAATGAGCAGTTCTTC

abundance: -
d_gene: TRBD1
j_gene: TRBJ2-7
v_gene: TRBV30
CDR3aa: CAWGTGGSYEQYF
CDR3nt: TGTGCCTGGGGGACAGGGGGCTCCTACGAGCAGTACTTC

abundance: -
d_gene: -
j_gene: TRBJ2-4
v_gene: TRBV30
CDR3aa: CAWSGGVAKNIQYF
CDR3nt: TGTGCCTGGAGTGGGGGGGTAGCCAAAAACATTCAGTACTTC

abundance: -
d_gene: -
j_gene: TRBJ2-3
v_gene: TRBV27
CDR3aa: CASSLSRFGNTQYF
CDR3nt: TGTGCCAGCAGTCTCTCTAGGTTTGGTAATACGCAGTATTTT

abundance: -
d_gene: -
j_gene: TRBJ1-1
v_gene: TRBV30
CDR3aa: CAWTQTYEQREAFF
CDR3nt: TGTGCCTGGACTCAAACCTATGAACAACGAGAAGCTTTCTTT

abundance: -
d_gene: -
j_gene: TRBJ2-5
v_gene: TRBV15
CDR3aa: CATSRGGDERETQYF
CDR3nt: TGTGCCACCAGCAGAGGAGGGGACGAAAGGGAGACCCAGTACTTC

abundance: -
d_gene: -
j_gene: TRBJ2-5
v_gene: TRBV11-2
CDR3aa: CASSLEGFYQETQYF
CDR3nt: TGTGCCAGCAGCTTAGAGGGGTTCTACCAAGAGACCCAGTACTTC

abundance: -
d_gene: -
j_gene: TRBJ2-3
v_gene: TRBV30
CDR3aa: CAWSVGGSTDTQYF
CDR3nt: TGTGCCTGGAGTGTTGGGGGGAGCACAGATACGCAGTATTTT

abundance: -
d_gene: -
j_gene: TRBJ1-1
v_gene: TRBV4-2
CDR3aa: CASSRLYLNTEAFF
CDR3nt: TGTGCCAGCAGCCGTCTTTATCTGAACACTGAAGCTTTCTTT

abundance: few
d_gene: -
j_gene: TRBJ1-1
v_gene: TRBV30
CDR3aa: CAWSGTPTEAFF
CDR3nt: TGTGCCTGGAGTGGGACCCCCACTGAAGCTTTCTTT

abundance: -
d_gene: -
j_gene: TRBJ2-3
v_gene: TRBV7-2
CDR3aa: CASSSNPGLGTDTQYF
CDR3nt: TGTGCCAGCAGCTCCAATCCGGGACTGGGCACAGATACGCAGTATTTT

abundance: -
d_gene: -
j_gene: TRBJ2-5
v_gene: TRBV30
CDR3aa: CAWSEGEQGRETQYF
CDR3nt: TGTGCCTGGAGTGAAGGGGAACAGGGAAGAGAGACCCAGTACTTC

abundance: few
d_gene: TRBD1
j_gene: TRBJ2-2
v_gene: TRBV29-1
CDR3aa: CSVVRRPGQGNTGELFF
CDR3nt: TGCAGCGTTGTGAGGCGGCCGGGACAGGGGAACACCGGGGAGCTGTTTTTT

abundance: few
d_gene: -
j_gene: TRBJ2-1
v_gene: TRBV30
CDR3aa: CAWSDRRAGEQFF
CDR3nt: TGTGCCTGGAGTGATCGGAGGGCCGGTGAGCAGTTCTTC